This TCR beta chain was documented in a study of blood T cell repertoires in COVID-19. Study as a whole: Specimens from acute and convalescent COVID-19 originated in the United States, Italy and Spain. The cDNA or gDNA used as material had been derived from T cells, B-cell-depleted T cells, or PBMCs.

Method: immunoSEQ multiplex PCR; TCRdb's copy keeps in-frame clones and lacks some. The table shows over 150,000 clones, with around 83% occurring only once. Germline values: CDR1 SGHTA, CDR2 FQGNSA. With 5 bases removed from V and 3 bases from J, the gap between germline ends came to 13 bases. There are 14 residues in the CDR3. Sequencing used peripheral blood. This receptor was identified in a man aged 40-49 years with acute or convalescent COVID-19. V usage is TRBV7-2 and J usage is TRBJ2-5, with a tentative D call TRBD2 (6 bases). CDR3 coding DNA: TGTGCCAGCAGCCGGGAGAACAGAAAAGAGACCCAGTACTTC. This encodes CASSRENRKETQYF.